This TCR beta chain was identified in a study of post-analysis software for immune sequencing data. Study conclusions and caveats: Controls significantly exceeded multiple sclerosis patients in normalized Chao1 diversity. Five TRBV segments, including TRBV5-6, TRBV5-1 and TRBV20-1, were more frequent in patients than controls.

V was pared by 7 bases and J by 8 bases, with 12 bases of the junction left unmatched. Germline V lookup: CDR1 MNHEY, CDR2 SVGEGT. This CDR3 spans 16 amino acids. This clonotype came up a few times. Its antigen is currently unknown. The authors incorporated unique molecular identifiers into the TCR beta cDNA libraries. TCRdb re-derived calls from the PCR reads in MiXCR, one entry per CDR3 protein. The table includes roughly 600,000 distinct CDR3 sequences, about 40% detected once. V usage is TRBV6-2 or TRBV6-3 and J usage is TRBJ2-1, with 12 bases identical to TRBD2. The sequenced sample consisted of blood. The sequence was collected from a girl between 5 and 17 years old with multiple sclerosis. CDR3 residues: CASTRLAGALVDEQFF. The CDR3 DNA is TGTGCCAGCACCAGACTAGCGGGGGCCCTCGTCGATGAGCAGTTCTTC.